This T cell receptor (beta chain) was sequenced in a study of shared clonotypes between healthy human individuals. Regarding the study as a whole: Rarefaction revealed incomplete sorted-subset sequencing despite large depth. Memory subsets generally showed lower estimated richness than naive subsets.

Participating donors were healthy, HIV-negative adults free of recent acute infections or vaccinations. V was pared by 1 base and J by 1 base, with 4 bases between. From germline, CDR1 is MNHEY and CDR2 SVGAGI. The length of the CDR3 is 13 residues. This clone appeared a few times. Its target is unknown. Several immunoSEQ 96-well plates shared each subset's DNA, each plate a replicate. The data were produced by immunoSEQ multiplex PCR, yet TCRdb's version contains in-frame clones alone and is incomplete. The sample carries some 650,000 clones, more than 95% recorded once. The sample was naive CD4+ T cells sorted from blood. Subset described: CD45RA+ positively selected. The chain uses TRBV6-5 and TRBJ1-1; D uncertain. The source of this sequence is a woman between 25 and 40 years old in good health. The CDR3 DNA reads as TGTGCCAGCAGTTACTGGGAGAACACTGAAGCTTTCTTT. This sequence encodes CASSYWENTEAFF.